One and the same sample provided the 9 T cell receptor beta chains below, sequenced in a study of PD-1 blockade in mismatch repair-deficient tumors. Here immunoSEQ multiplex PCR was the method, and the copy in TCRdb shows in-frame clones only, minus some. The sample contains 56,000 or so clones, over 70% of which appear only once. The sequences come from peripheral blood, collected about 4.5 months after starting pembrolizumab. Receptors were obtained from an adult with mismatch repair-deficient cancer.

V gene TRBV11-3 combines with J gene TRBJ2-3, with D possibly being TRBD1 (5 bases). The germline V gene encodes CDR1 SGHNT and CDR2 YENEEA. The CDR3 consists of 13 residues. Trimming removed 4 bases from V and 3 bases from J, with 8 bases in between. Written as DNA, the CDR3 is TGTGCCAGCAGCTGGACATTTACAGATACGCAGTATTTT. Its translation is CASSWTFTDTQYF.

J is TRBJ1-2 and V is TRBV5-6; D not resolved. Germline V CDR1 and CDR2: SGHDT, YYEEEE. Trimming pared 4 bases from V and 6 bases from J, leaving 25 bases between. The CDR3 runs to 17 residues. The chain's CDR3 is CASSLPYGPRVTDGYTF. The CDR3 DNA sequence: TGTGCCAGCAGCCTACCATACGGGCCGCGGGTGACTGATGGCTACACCTTC.

The chain joins TRBV5-1 to TRBJ2-5; D possibly corresponds to TRBD1 (5 bases). Trimming removed 4 bases from V and 5 bases from J, with 21 bases in between. Germline V lookup: CDR1 SGHRS, CDR2 YFSETQ. CDR3 length: 16 amino acids. The CDR3 nucleotides read TGCGCCAGCAGCCCGTCGAGGATCGGAGCAGGGGAGACCCAGTACTTC. Its protein is CASSPSRIGAGETQYF.

V and J are TRBV30 and TRBJ2-5, with D maybe TRBD2 (5 bases). The ends were cut back, 3 bases at V and 2 bases at J, with 10 bases in the middle. Germline-derived CDR1 and CDR2 are GTSNPN and SVGIG (reference sequence). This CDR3 is built from 13 residues. This CDR3 reads CAWSPGLQETQYF. DNA for the CDR3: TGTGCCTGGAGCCCAGGACTGCAAGAGACCCAGTACTTC. The full variable domain, rest sourced from reference TRBV30 and TRBJ2-5, is SQTIHQWPATLVQPVGSPLSLECTVEGTSNPNLYWYRQAAGRGLQLLFYSVGIGQISSEVPQNLSASRPQDRQFILSSKKLLLSDSGFYLCAWSPGLQETQYFGPGTRLLVL.

The chain has TRBV7-2 and TRBJ1-1; a possible D gene is TRBD1 (5 bases). Trimming removed 8 bases from V and 5 bases from J, with 18 bases in between. Germline CDR1 reads SGHTA; CDR2 reads FQGNSA. The CDR3 runs 14 residues. CDR3 coding DNA: TGTGCCAGCCGGCCGGTCGGGGGTTTAACTGAAGCTTTCTTT. As protein: CASRPVGGLTEAFF.

The V and J genes are TRBV9 and TRBJ1-1; D is perhaps TRBD1 (5 bases). Trimming took off 2 bases at V and 5 bases at J, with 19 bases between the two ends. There are 16 residues in the CDR3. CDR1 SGDLS and CDR2 YYNGEE come from the germline V gene. CDR3 residues: CASSVTGTFRKTEAFF. The CDR3 nucleotides are TGTGCCAGCAGCGTGACCGGGACTTTTAGGAAGACTGAAGCTTTCTTT.

The CDR3 loop is CASGVGEQYF. In nucleotides, the CDR3 is TGTGCCAGCGGGGTGGGGGAGCAGTACTTC. The rearrangement links TRBV6-1 to TRBJ2-7; D unresolved. V was trimmed by 8 bases and J by 7 bases, leaving 9 bases between them. This CDR3 is built from 10 residues. Germline V gene data show CDR1 as MNHNS and CDR2 as SASEGT.

The chain employs TRBV30 and TRBJ1-1; no definite D call. Germline CDR1 is GTSNPN and CDR2 is SVGIG (reference sequence). The CDR3 covers 13 residues. Trimming shortened V by 3 bases and J by 0 bases, and 8 bases separated the two germline ends. This chain's CDR3 is CAWRVGLNTEAFF. The CDR3 DNA reads as TGTGCCTGGAGGGTGGGATTGAACACTGAAGCTTTCTTT.

The rearrangement uses TRBV11-1 and TRBJ2-1; D is perhaps TRBD1 or TRBD2 (5 bases each). This CDR3 spans 14 amino acids. V was pared by 5 bases and J by 4 bases, with 12 bases between. Germline assignment: CDR1 SGHAT and CDR2 FQDESV (reference sequence). As DNA, the CDR3 is TGTGCCAGCAGCCCATCATGGGGGTACAATGAGCAGTTCTTC. It codes for CASSPSWGYNEQFF.